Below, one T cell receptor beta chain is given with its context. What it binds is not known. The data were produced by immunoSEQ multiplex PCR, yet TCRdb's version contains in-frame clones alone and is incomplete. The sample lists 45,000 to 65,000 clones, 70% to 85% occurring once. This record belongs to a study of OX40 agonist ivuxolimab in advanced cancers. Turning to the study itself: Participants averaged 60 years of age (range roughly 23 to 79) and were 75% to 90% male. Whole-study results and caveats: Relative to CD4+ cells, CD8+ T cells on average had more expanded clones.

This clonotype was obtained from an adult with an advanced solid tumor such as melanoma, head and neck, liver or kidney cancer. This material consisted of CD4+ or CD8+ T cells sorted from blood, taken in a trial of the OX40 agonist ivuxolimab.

The CDR3 region is CASNGLRGVVSGYTF. DNA for the CDR3: TGTGCCAGCAACGGATTGAGGGGCGTCGTGAGTGGCTACACCTTC. The chain couples TRBV5-8 to TRBJ1-2; TRBD1 might be the D (5 bases). The CDR3 loop spans 15 amino acids. CDR1 and CDR2 (germline): SGHTS, YDEGEE. Trimming took off 6 bases at V and 7 bases at J, with 22 bases between the two ends.